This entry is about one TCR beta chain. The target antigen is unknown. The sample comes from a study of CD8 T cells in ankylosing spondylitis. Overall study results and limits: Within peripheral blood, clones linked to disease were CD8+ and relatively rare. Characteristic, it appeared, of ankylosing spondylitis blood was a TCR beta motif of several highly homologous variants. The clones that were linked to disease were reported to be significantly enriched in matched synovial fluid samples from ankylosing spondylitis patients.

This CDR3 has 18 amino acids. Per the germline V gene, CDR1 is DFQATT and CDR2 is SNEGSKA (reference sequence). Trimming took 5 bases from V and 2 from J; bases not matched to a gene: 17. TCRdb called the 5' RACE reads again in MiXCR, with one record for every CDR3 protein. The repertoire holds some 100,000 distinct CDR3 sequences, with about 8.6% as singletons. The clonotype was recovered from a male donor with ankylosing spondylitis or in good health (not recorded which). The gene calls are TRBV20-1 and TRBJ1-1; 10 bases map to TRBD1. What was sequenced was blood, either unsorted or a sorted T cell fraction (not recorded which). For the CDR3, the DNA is TGCAGTGCTTGGGGCCAGGGACAGGGGTCCGTTACTAACACTGAAGCTTTCTTT. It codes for CSAWGQGQGSVTNTEAFF.